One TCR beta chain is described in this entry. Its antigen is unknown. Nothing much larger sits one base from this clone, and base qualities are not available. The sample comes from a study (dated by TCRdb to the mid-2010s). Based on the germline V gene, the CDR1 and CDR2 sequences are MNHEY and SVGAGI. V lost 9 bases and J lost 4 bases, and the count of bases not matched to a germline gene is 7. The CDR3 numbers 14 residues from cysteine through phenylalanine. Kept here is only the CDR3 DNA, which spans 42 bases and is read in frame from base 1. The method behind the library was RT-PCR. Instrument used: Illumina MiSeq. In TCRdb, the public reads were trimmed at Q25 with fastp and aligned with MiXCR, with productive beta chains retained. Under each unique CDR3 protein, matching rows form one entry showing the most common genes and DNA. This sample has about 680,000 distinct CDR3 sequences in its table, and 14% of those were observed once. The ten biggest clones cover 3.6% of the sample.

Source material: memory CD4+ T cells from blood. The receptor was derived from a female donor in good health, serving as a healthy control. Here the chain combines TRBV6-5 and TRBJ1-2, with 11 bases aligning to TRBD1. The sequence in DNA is TGTGCCAGTCGGACAGGGGGCGACCTCTATGGCTACACCTTC. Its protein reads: CASRTGGDLYGYTF.